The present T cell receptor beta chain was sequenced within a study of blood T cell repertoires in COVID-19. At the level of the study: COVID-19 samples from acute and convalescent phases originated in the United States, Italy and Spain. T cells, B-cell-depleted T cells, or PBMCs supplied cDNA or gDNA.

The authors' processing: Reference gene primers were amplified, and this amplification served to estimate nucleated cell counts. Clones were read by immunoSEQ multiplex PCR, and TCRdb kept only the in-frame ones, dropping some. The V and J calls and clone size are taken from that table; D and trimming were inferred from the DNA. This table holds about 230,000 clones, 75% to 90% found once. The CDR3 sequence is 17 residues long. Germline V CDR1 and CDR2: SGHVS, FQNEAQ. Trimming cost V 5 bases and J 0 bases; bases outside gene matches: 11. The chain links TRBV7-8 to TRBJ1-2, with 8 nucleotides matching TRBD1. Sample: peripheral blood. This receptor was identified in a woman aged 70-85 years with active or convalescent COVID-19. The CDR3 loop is CASSQVILTGANYGYTF. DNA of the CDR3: TGTGCCAGCAGCCAAGTAATCTTGACAGGGGCTAACTATGGCTACACCTTC.